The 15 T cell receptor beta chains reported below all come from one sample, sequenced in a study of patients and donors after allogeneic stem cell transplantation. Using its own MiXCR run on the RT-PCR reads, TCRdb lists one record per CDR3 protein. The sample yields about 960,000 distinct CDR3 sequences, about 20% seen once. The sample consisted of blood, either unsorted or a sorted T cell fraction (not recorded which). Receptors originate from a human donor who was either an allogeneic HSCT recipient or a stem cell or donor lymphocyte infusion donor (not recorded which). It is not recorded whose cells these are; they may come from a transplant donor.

The CDR3, as DNA: TGTGCCAGCAGCTCCCGACAGGGGCTGTACAATGAGCAGTTCTTC. Translated, it gives CASSSRQGLYNEQFF. The chain is built from TRBV11-3 and TRBJ2-1; 8 nucleotides align to TRBD1. The CDR3 spans 15 residues. Per germline, CDR1 SGHNT and CDR2 YENEEA. V dropped 4 bases and J dropped 4; count of bases not matched to a gene: 6.

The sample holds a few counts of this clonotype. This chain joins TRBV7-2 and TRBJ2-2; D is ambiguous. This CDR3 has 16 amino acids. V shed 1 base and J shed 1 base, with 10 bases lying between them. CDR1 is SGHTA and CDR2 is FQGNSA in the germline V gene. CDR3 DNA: TGTGCCAGCAGCTTAGTAAGGCGGCTGAACACCGGGGAGCTGTTTTTT. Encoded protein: CASSLVRRLNTGELFF.

DNA for the CDR3: TGTGCCAGCAGTTTCGGTGAGACTCAGCCCCAGCATTTT. Translated: CASSFGETQPQHF. The V and J genes are TRBV12-3 or TRBV12-4 and TRBJ1-5; unclear D gene. Trimming took off 3 bases at V and 6 bases at J, with 9 bases between the two ends. The CDR3 covers 13 residues.

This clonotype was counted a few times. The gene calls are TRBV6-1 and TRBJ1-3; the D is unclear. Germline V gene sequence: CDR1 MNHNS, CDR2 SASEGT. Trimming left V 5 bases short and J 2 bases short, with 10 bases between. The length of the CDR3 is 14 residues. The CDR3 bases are TGTGCCAGCAGTACCCGTTTTACTGGAAACACCATATATTTT. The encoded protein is CASSTRFTGNTIYF.

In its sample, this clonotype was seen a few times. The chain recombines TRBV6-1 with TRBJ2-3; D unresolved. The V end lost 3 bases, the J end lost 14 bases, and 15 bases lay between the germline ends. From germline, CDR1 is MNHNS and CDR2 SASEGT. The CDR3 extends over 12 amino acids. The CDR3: CASSEPRSRAYF. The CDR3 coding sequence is TGTGCCAGCAGTGAGCCTCGAAGTAGAGCGTATTTT.

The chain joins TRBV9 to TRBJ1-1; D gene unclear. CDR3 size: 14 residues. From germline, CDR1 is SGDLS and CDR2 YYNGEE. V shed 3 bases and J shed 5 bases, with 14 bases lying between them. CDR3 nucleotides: TGTGCCAGCAGCGCAGGCCCTGCCTCTACTGAAGCTTTCTTT. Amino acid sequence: CASSAGPASTEAFF.

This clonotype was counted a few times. CDR3 DNA sequence: TGTGCCAGCACCTCTATGGGGGGCCGGACTGAAGCTTTCTTT. Its protein is CASTSMGGRTEAFF. V and J are TRBV7-2 and TRBJ1-1; a weak D match, TRBD1 (6 bases). The CDR3 covers 14 residues. The germline V gene encodes CDR1 SGHTA and CDR2 FQGNSA. Trimming removed 7 bases at V and 5 bases at J, with 17 bases between.

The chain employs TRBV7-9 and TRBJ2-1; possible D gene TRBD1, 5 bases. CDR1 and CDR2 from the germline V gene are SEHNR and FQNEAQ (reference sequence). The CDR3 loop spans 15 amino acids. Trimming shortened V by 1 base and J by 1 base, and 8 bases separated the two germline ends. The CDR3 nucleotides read TGTGCCAGCAGCTTAGGACAGACTTCCTACAATGAGCAGTTCTTC. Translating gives CASSLGQTSYNEQFF. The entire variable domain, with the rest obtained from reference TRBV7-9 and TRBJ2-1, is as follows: DTGVSQNPRHKITKRGQNVTFRCDPISEHNRLYWYRQTLGQGPEFLTYFQNEAQLEKSRLLSDRFSAERPKGSFSTLEIQRTEQGDSAMYLCASSLGQTSYNEQFFGPGTRLTVL.

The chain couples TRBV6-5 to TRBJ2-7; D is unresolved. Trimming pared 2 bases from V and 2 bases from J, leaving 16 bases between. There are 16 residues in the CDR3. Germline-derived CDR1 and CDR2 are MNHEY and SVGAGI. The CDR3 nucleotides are TGTGCCAGCAGTTACCTTAGGAGAGATAATGCCTACGAGCAGTACTTC. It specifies CASSYLRRDNAYEQYF.

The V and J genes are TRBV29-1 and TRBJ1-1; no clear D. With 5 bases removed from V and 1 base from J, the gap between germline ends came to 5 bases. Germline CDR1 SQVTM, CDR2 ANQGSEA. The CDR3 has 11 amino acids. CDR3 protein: CSVYSNTEAFF. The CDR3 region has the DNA TGCAGCGTTTATTCGAACACTGAAGCTTTCTTT.

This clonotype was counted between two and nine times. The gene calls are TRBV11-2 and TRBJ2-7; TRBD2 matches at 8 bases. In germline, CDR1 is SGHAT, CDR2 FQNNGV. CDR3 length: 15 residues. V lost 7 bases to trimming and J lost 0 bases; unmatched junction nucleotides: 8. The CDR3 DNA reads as TGTGCCAGCACCCAAACCAGCGGGAGCTCCTACGAGCAGTACTTC. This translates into CASTQTSGSSYEQYF.

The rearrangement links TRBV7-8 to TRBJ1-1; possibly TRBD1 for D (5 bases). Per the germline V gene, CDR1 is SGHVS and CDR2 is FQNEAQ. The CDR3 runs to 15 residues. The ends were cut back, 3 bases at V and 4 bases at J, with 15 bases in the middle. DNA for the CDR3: TGTGCCAGCAGCTTTTTTGGGGGAACGAGCACTGAAGCTTTCTTT. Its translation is CASSFFGGTSTEAFF.

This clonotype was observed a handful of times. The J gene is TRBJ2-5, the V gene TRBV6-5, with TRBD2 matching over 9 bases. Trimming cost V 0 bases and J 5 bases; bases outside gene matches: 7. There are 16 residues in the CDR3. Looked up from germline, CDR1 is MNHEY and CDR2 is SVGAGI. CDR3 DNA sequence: TGTGCCAGCAGTTACTCGATACTTGCGGGAGGGGAGACCCAGTACTTC. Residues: CASSYSILAGGETQYF.

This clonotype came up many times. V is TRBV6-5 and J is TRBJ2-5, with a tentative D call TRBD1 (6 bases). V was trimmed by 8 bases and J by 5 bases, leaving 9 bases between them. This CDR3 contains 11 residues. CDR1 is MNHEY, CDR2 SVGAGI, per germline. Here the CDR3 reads CASGRGETQYF. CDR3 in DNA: TGTGCCAGCGGAAGGGGGGAGACCCAGTACTTC.

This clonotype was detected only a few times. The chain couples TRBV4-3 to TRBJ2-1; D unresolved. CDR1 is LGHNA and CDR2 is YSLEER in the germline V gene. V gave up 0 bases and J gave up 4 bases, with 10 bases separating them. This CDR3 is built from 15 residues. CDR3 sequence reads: CASSQDHNIYNEQFF. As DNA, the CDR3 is TGCGCCAGCAGCCAAGATCATAATATTTACAATGAGCAGTTCTTC.